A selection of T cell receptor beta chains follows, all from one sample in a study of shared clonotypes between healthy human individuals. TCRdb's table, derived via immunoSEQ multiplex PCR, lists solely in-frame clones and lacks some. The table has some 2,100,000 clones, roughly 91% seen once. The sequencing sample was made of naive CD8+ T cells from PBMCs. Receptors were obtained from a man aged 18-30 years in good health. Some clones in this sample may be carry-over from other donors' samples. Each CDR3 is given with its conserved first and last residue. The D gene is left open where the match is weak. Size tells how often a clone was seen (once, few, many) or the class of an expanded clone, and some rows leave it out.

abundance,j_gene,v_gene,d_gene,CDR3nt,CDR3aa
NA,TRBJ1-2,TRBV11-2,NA,TGTGCCAGCAGCCCCGCAGGGTTTAACTATGGCTACACCTTC,CASSPAGFNYGYTF
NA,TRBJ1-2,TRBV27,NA,TGTGCCAGCAGTTTATCGACCGTGACAGGCCTCTTTGGCTACACCTTC,CASSLSTVTGLFGYTF
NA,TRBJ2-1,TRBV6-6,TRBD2,TGTGCCAGCAGTTACGAGAGCGGGACCGACGATGAGCAGTTCTTC,CASSYESGTDDEQFF
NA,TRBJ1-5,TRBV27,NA,TGTGCCAGCAGTCCTCGACTCTATCAGCCCCAGCATTTT,CASSPRLYQPQHF
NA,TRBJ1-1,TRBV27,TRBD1,TGTGCCAGCAGTCCCATGACAGGGCGGACTGAAGCTTTCTTT,CASSPMTGRTEAFF
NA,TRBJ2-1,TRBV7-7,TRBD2,TGTGCCAGCAGCCCGGGACTAGGCTCCTACAATGAGCAGTTCTTC,CASSPGLGSYNEQFF
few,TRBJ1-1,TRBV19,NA,TGTGCCAGTAGTATCGAACAGACGGTTTGGAACACTGAAGCTTTCTTT,CASSIEQTVWNTEAFF
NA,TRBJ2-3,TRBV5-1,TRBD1,TGCGCCAGCAGCTTATTGAGTCGTAAAAGACAGGGGTGGTTGGACACAGATACGCAGTATTTT,CASSLLSRKRQGWLDTDTQYF
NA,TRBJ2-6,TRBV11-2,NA,TGTGCCAGCAGCTTAATCCGAACCTCTGGGGCCAACGTCCTGACTTTC,CASSLIRTSGANVLTF
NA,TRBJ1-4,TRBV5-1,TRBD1,TGCGCCAGCAGCTTGAGGGACAGGCCTAGGGCTAATGAAAAACTGTTTTTT,CASSLRDRPRANEKLFF
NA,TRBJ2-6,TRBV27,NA,TGTGCCAGCAGCCCAGGTACCTCTGGGGCCAACGTCCTGACTTTC,CASSPGTSGANVLTF
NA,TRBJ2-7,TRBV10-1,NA,TGCGCCAGCAGTGAGGGGACCCCGGGACGGAACGACGAGCAGTACTTC,CASSEGTPGRNDEQYF
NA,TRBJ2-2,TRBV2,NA,TGTGCCAGCAGGTTGATAGGGGGGGAGGAGCTGTTTTTT,CASRLIGGEELFF
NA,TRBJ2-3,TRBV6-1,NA,TGTGCCAGCAGTGAATGGACAACAGGTACGCAGTATTTT,CASSEWTTGTQYF
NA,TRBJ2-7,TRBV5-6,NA,TGTGCCAGCAGCTTGGTTTGGCAGGGGAGGTACGAGCAGTACTTC,CASSLVWQGRYEQYF
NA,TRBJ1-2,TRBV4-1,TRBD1,TGCGCCAGCAGCCCGACCCTTAGGACAGGGAATGGCTACACCTTC,CASSPTLRTGNGYTF
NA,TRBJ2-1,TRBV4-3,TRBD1,TGCGCCAGCAGCCAAGTTTCAGGGGGCAATGAGCAGTTCTTC,CASSQVSGGNEQFF
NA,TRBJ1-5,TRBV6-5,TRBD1,TGTGCCAGCAAGAGAGACAGGGCTGAGCCCCAGCATTTT,CASKRDRAEPQHF
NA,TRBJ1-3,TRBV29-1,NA,TGCAGCGTTGTAAGGTCTGGAAACACCATATATTTT,CSVVRSGNTIYF
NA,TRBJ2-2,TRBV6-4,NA,TGTGCCAGCAGCGCAAGCCTTAGGAGCGGGGAGCTGTTTTTT,CASSASLRSGELFF
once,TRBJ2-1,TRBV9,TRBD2,TGTGCCAGCAGCTCTCGGGCGGGAGGGGCCTACAATGAGCAGTTCTTC,CASSSRAGGAYNEQFF
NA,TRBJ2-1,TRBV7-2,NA,TGTGCCAGCAGCCCCCGGGGGGCGGCATACAATGAGCAGTTCTTC,CASSPRGAAYNEQFF
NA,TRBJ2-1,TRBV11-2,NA,TGTGCCAGCAGCTTCGGGTCGGGGGACGAACATGAGCAGTTCTTC,CASSFGSGDEHEQFF
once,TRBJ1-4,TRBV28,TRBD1,TGTGCCAGCAGTAAGACAGGGGTACTGTTTTTT,CASSKTGVLFF
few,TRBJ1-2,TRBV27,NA,TGTGCCAGCAGTTTAGGACAGAACTATGGCTACACCTTC,CASSLGQNYGYTF
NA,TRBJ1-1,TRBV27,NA,TGTGCCAGCAGTTTATCACGGAACACTGAAGCTTTCTTT,CASSLSRNTEAFF
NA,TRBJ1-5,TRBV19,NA,TGTGCCAGTAGGGAGTTTGGAAATCAGCCCCAGCATTTT,CASREFGNQPQHF
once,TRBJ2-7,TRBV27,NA,TGTGCCAGCAGTTTAAGAGGGGTAAGCGTCGAGCAGTACTTC,CASSLRGVSVEQYF